Listed here are 30 T cell receptor beta chains from one sample, sequenced in a study of blood T cell repertoires in COVID-19. This table comes from immunoSEQ multiplex PCR, and its TCRdb copy is limited to in-frame clones, with some not included. Found here are some 90,000 clones, about 80% of them singletons; the top ten hold approximately 10%. Specimen: peripheral blood. All receptors derive from a man between 65 and 85 years old with active or convalescent COVID-19.

The chain is built from TRBV29-1 and TRBJ1-6, with 8 nucleotides matching TRBD1. The length of the CDR3 is 13 residues. Trimming removed 7 bases from V and 8 bases from J; junction bases left unmatched: 7. Germline V gives CDR1 SQVTM, CDR2 ANQGSEA. The CDR3, as DNA: TGCAGCGCTGGACAGGGAGTGGATTCACCCCTCCACTTT. Its protein product is CSAGQGVDSPLHF.

This chain links TRBV7-6 with TRBJ2-6, with 8 bases that match TRBD1. Trimming took 4 bases from V and 1 from J; bases not matched to a gene: 6. Germline CDR1 reads SGHVS; CDR2 reads FNYEAQ. CDR3 length equals 17 residues. As DNA, the CDR3 is TGTGCCAGCAGCTCATCTCAGGGGGCTTCTGGGGCCAACGTCCTGACTTTC. Amino acid sequence: CASSSSQGASGANVLTF.

This clone has just one count. The chain has TRBV7-9 and TRBJ2-7; TRBD1 is a possible D gene (5 bases). The germline gives CDR1 SEHNR, CDR2 FQNEAQ (reference sequence). The length of the CDR3 is 16 residues. The V and J ends lost 3 bases and 2 bases respectively, with 17 bases between them. CDR3 sequence: CASSFSSGASAYEQYF. For the CDR3, the DNA is TGTGCCAGCAGCTTTTCTAGTGGGGCCTCCGCCTACGAGCAGTACTTC.

This clone was seen a few times. V and J are TRBV18 and TRBJ2-1, with 7 bases that match TRBD2. This CDR3 spans 16 amino acids. Germline V gene data show CDR1 as KGHSH and CDR2 as LQKENI. Trimming cost V 2 bases and J 4 bases; bases outside gene matches: 8. CDR3 sequence reads: CASSPIEAGLYNEQFF. The CDR3 DNA follows: TGTGCCAGCTCACCAATCGAAGCGGGGCTTTACAATGAGCAGTTCTTC.

The V call is TRBV2, the J call TRBJ2-3; TRBD2 agrees at 9 bases. With 8 bases clipped from V and 4 bases from J, the junction kept 7 bases outside the gene matches. CDR3 length: 14 amino acids. From germline, CDR1 is SNHLY and CDR2 FYNNEI. The CDR3 loop is CASGPKRGADTQYF. DNA of the CDR3: TGTGCCAGCGGGCCAAAGCGGGGGGCAGATACGCAGTATTTT.

The chain employs TRBV10-3 and TRBJ1-2; a possible D gene is TRBD1 (5 bases). This CDR3 contains 14 residues. The germline V gene encodes CDR1 ENHRY and CDR2 SYGVKD. Trimming stripped 0 bases from V and 7 bases from J, with 12 bases between. The CDR3 coding sequence is TGTGCCATCAGTGAGTCGAAAGGGGAAGGTGGCTACACCTTC. This encodes CAISESKGEGGYTF.

The V call is TRBV6-6, the J call TRBJ1-1; D may be TRBD1 (6 bases). Germline CDR1 is MNHNY and CDR2 is SVGAGI (reference sequence). The CDR3 length is 14 residues. Trimming cost V 7 bases and J 0 bases, with 12 bases left between them. Here the CDR3 DNA reads TGTGCCAGCAACCCCGGACAGATGAACACTGAAGCTTTCTTT. It translates to CASNPGQMNTEAFF.

This clone has only a few counts. The rearrangement links TRBV11-3 to TRBJ2-2; TRBD1 matches at 7 bases. The germline CDR1 and CDR2 sequences are SGHNT and YENEEA. The ends lost 5 bases at V and 5 bases at J; junction bases unmatched: 8. The CDR3 has 15 amino acids. The CDR3 nucleotides are TGTGCCAGCAGCCCCCGACAGGGTCGGACCGGGGAGCTGTTTTTT. Translation: CASSPRQGRTGELFF.

CDR3 sequence (DNA): TGTGCCAGCGCGGGACGCGGAGTGGATCAGCCCCAGCATTTT. Amino acids: CASAGRGVDQPQHF. This sequence joins TRBV6-5 and TRBJ1-5; maybe TRBD1 (5 bases). V gave up 8 bases and J gave up 5 bases, with 16 bases separating them. From germline, CDR1 is MNHEY and CDR2 SVGAGI. The CDR3 consists of 14 residues.

V is TRBV7-2 and J is TRBJ1-3; D is perhaps TRBD1 (6 bases). The CDR3 totals 14 residues. Deletions cut 1 base from V and 2 bases from J, with 6 bases between. From germline, CDR1 is SGHTA and CDR2 FQGNSA. CDR3 loop: CASSLGQAGNTIYF. CDR3 DNA sequence: TGTGCCAGCAGCTTAGGACAGGCTGGAAACACCATATATTTT.

V usage is TRBV6-5 and J usage is TRBJ2-5; 8 nucleotides match TRBD2. Per the germline V gene, CDR1 is MNHEY and CDR2 is SVGAGI. The CDR3 totals 15 residues. After removal of 6 bases from V and 0 bases from J, the junction contained 6 bases not matched to a gene. CDR3 region: CASRAAGANQETQYF. CDR3 nucleotides: TGTGCCAGCAGGGCAGCGGGGGCAAACCAAGAGACCCAGTACTTC.

The chain carries TRBV5-4 and TRBJ2-5, with TRBD2 matching over 15 bases. Germline assignment: CDR1 SGHNT and CDR2 YYREEE (reference sequence). The CDR3 runs 16 residues. V shed 0 bases and J 4 bases; nucleotides not matched to a gene: 1. The CDR3 bases are TGTGCCAGCAGCTTGGGGACTAGCGGGGGGGCAGAGACCCAGTACTTC. This codes for CASSLGTSGGAETQYF.

This clone was detected only once. CDR3 sequence: CASRGQAGTQYF. The CDR3 DNA is TGTGCCAGTAGGGGTCAGGCGGGTACGCAGTATTTT. V and J are TRBV19 and TRBJ2-3, with D tentatively TRBD2 (5 bases). Between the trimmed V and J ends, which lost 6 bases and 8 bases, there was a span of 12 bases. This CDR3 spans 12 amino acids. Germline V gene lookup returns CDR1 LNHDA and CDR2 SQIVND (reference sequence).

The rearrangement uses TRBV3-1 (or the pseudogene TRBV3-2) and TRBJ2-2; a possible D gene is TRBD1 (6 bases). The CDR3 spans 15 residues. The V gene lost 2 bases and the J gene lost 5 bases, with 12 bases spanning the gap. From germline, CDR1 is LGHDT and CDR2 YNNKEL (reference sequence). The CDR3: CASSQSAGVTGELFF. The CDR3 DNA follows: TGTGCCAGCAGCCAATCGGCAGGGGTGACCGGGGAGCTGTTTTTT.

CDR3 sequence (DNA): TGTGCCAGCAGGCCTCAGGGGGTTGGCAATCAGCCCCAGCATTTT. Translation gives CASRPQGVGNQPQHF. The J gene is TRBJ1-5, the V gene TRBV6-6; TRBD1 matches 7 bases. The CDR3 totals 15 residues. Losses at the gene ends were 6 bases for V and 2 bases for J; bases not matched to a gene: 7. Germline-derived CDR1 and CDR2 are MNHNY and SVGAGI (reference sequence).

This chain connects TRBV5-4 to TRBJ1-6; 10 bases match TRBD1. Germline V CDR1 and CDR2: SGHNT, YYREEE (reference sequence). The V and J ends lost 4 bases and 2 bases, in that order; junction bases with no gene match: 12. The CDR3 totals 19 residues. DNA for the CDR3: TGTGCCAGCAGCCAGACCCATGACAGGGGGCGCGCCTATAATTCACCCCTCCACTTT. As protein: CASSQTHDRGRAYNSPLHF.

V and J are TRBV3-1 (or the pseudogene TRBV3-2) and TRBJ2-7; 9 positions agree with TRBD1. The V gene end was trimmed by 3 bases and the J gene end by 7 bases; junction bases not matched to a gene: 10. Looked up from germline, CDR1 is LGHDT and CDR2 is YNNKEL (reference sequence). The CDR3 sequence is 15 residues long. The CDR3 region is CASSQEPGQGREQYF. Written as DNA, the CDR3 is TGTGCCAGCAGCCAGGAGCCGGGACAGGGAAGGGAGCAGTACTTC.

This chain links TRBV11-2 with TRBJ1-2; D perhaps matches TRBD1 (5 bases). CDR1 is SGHAT, CDR2 FQNNGV, per germline. V was shortened by 2 bases and J by 4 bases, with 8 bases between the two germline ends. CDR3 length: 13 amino acids. CDR3 DNA sequence: TGTGCCAGCAGCTTATACAGGACCTATGGCTACACCTTC. This translates into CASSLYRTYGYTF.

CDR3 amino acids: CASSLGAFGTGGLYEQYF. Written as DNA, the CDR3 is TGTGCCAGCAGCTTGGGCGCTTTCGGGACAGGGGGCCTCTACGAGCAGTACTTC. J is TRBJ2-7 and V is TRBV5-5, with TRBD1 identical over 12 bases. The V segment lost 0 bases and the J segment 3 bases; nucleotides outside the gene matches: 10. Germline V CDR1 and CDR2: SGHKS, YYEKEE (reference sequence). The CDR3 covers 18 residues. The complete variable domain, with remaining parts taken from reference TRBV5-5 and TRBJ2-7, reads DAGVTQSPTHLIKTRGQQVTLRCSPISGHKSVSWYQQVLGQGPQFIFQYYEKEERGRGNFPDRFSARQFPNYSSELNVNALLLGDSALYLCASSLGAFGTGGLYEQYFGPGTRLTVT.

The rearrangement links TRBV5-1 to TRBJ2-7; 12 positions match TRBD2. V shed 3 bases and J 3 bases; nucleotides not matched to a gene: 13. The germline V gene has CDR1 SGHRS and CDR2 YFSETQ. CDR3 size: 18 residues. CDR3 residues: CASSSGGALAGGLYEQYF. The CDR3 DNA is TGCGCCAGCAGCTCCGGTGGGGCACTAGCGGGGGGACTCTACGAGCAGTACTTC.

V is TRBV27 and J is TRBJ1-2; TRBD1 matches at 10 bases. V shed 5 bases, J shed 8 bases, and the junction held 8 bases outside the gene matches. From germline, CDR1 is MNHEY and CDR2 SMNVEV (reference sequence). The CDR3 loop spans 14 amino acids. Written as DNA, the CDR3 is TGTGCCAGCAGTCCCGGGACAGGGGTAAGAGGCTACACCTTC. It translates to CASSPGTGVRGYTF.

V is TRBV6-5 and J is TRBJ2-1, with unresolved D. The CDR3 is 14 residues long. Germline CDR1 is MNHEY and CDR2 is SVGAGI. V was shortened by 0 bases and J by 5 bases, with 8 bases between the two germline ends. CDR3 loop: CASSYSLSDNEQFF. As DNA, the CDR3 is TGTGCCAGCAGTTACTCCTTATCGGACAATGAGCAGTTCTTC.

The CDR3 nucleotides read TGTGCCAGCAGCTTAGATCGTGATGGCTACACCTTC. Translated: CASSLDRDGYTF. The genes are TRBV11-3 and TRBJ1-2; D gene uncertain. The germline V gene has CDR1 SGHNT and CDR2 YENEEA. With 0 bases removed from V and 6 bases from J, the gap between germline ends came to 5 bases. The CDR3 sequence is 12 residues long.

The chain combines TRBV11-2 with TRBJ1-4, with D possibly matching TRBD1 (5 bases). Trimming took 5 bases from V and 8 from J, leaving 18 bases between them. Looked up from germline, CDR1 is SGHAT and CDR2 is FQNNGV. The CDR3 sequence is 15 residues long. The CDR3 protein is CASSPLAGRQEKLFF. CDR3 sequence (DNA): TGTGCCAGCAGCCCTCTGGCGGGACGGCAAGAAAAACTGTTTTTT.

This chain connects TRBV27 to TRBJ1-2; 8 bases line up with TRBD1. J gave up 0 bases and V 5 bases, and 5 bases lay outside the gene matches. The CDR3 covers 15 residues. Per germline, CDR1 MNHEY and CDR2 SMNVEV (reference sequence). The CDR3 DNA follows: TGTGCCAGCAGTCTCACAGGGGGGGCTAACTATGGCTACACCTTC. It codes for CASSLTGGANYGYTF.

This clone was seen a single time. The chain carries TRBV7-9 and TRBJ2-7, with D possibly TRBD1 on 8 matching bases. Trimming shortened V by 6 bases and J by 5 bases, and 17 bases separated the two germline ends. Germline V gene sequence: CDR1 SEHNR, CDR2 FQNEAQ (reference sequence). CDR3 length equals 14 residues. The CDR3 here is CASRPDRGGDEQYF. The DNA of the CDR3 is TGTGCCAGCAGACCCGACAGGGGAGGGGACGAGCAGTACTTC.

V gene TRBV21-1 combines with J gene TRBJ2-3; the D call of TRBD2 is as the table states it, not checked on the DNA. TRBV21-1 is listed as a pseudogene. This CDR3 is built from 21 residues. CDR3 residues: CASSKAKTGGLAGGPTDTQYF. For the CDR3, the DNA is TGTGCCAGCAGCAAAGCCAAGACAGGGGGACTAGCGGGTGGCCCCACAGATACGCAGTATTTT.

The V gene is TRBV7-9, the J gene TRBJ1-1; 10 bases align to TRBD1. V lost 5 bases to trimming and J lost 5 bases; unmatched junction nucleotides: 2. The germline CDR1 and CDR2 sequences are SEHNR and FQNEAQ (reference sequence). The CDR3 is 13 residues long. In DNA, the CDR3 is TGTGCCAGCAGCGAGGGACAGGGGACTGAAGCTTTCTTT. This encodes CASSEGQGTEAFF.

The chain has TRBV2 and TRBJ2-1; D is possibly TRBD1 (5 bases). The germline V and J ends were trimmed by 4 bases and 2 bases, with 9 bases remaining between them. Per germline, CDR1 SNHLY and CDR2 FYNNEI. The CDR3 runs 14 residues. The CDR3 spells CASSADRAYNEQFF. DNA for the CDR3: TGTGCCAGCAGTGCCGACAGAGCCTACAATGAGCAGTTCTTC. Supplemented by reference TRBV2 and TRBJ2-1, the full variable domain reads EPEVTQTPSHQVTQMGQEVILRCVPISNHLYFYWYRQILGQKVEFLVSFYNNEISEKSEIFDDQFSVERPDGSNFTLKIRSTKLEDSAMYFCASSADRAYNEQFFGPGTRLTVL.

The count of this clone is one. This chain joins TRBV20-1 and TRBJ1-5; 12 bases line up with TRBD1. Trimming cost V 3 bases and J 7 bases; bases outside gene matches: 10. Germline-derived CDR1 and CDR2 are DFQATT and SNEGSKA (reference sequence). CDR3 size: 16 residues. The CDR3 nucleotides are TGCAGTGCTAGTGGCCCGGGACAGGGGGCCGACCAGCCCCAGCATTTT. It yields the protein CSASGPGQGADQPQHF.